This section outlines one TCR beta chain sequence together with its context. The specificity of this receptor is unknown. One base away there is no much larger clone; base qualities are not given. The immunoSEQ Assay, a bias-controlled multiplex PCR, was used to amplify TCRbeta CDR3 regions from genomic DNA. Processing in the source paper ran as follows. The number of nucleated cells in each sample was estimated by amplification of reference gene primers within the assay. To quantify the absolute abundance of each unique TCRbeta CDR3 rearrangement, sequence reads were collapsed and filtered. Productive Simpson clonality was computed per sample as the square root of Simpson's diversity index over productive rearrangements. The immuneACCESS repertoire file appears here via TCRdb, limited to in-frame rearrangements. These files lack a portion of the clones; in checked studies, under half of the deficit traces to unresolved V genes, and the cause of the others is not known. That table is the source of V, J and clone size, and D and trimming were worked out from the DNA. This sample is represented by 150,000 to 200,000 clones; 80% to 90% of them were singletons. The ten largest make up roughly 9.8% of the sample.

The source of the sample is a study of blood T cell repertoires in COVID-19 (dated by TCRdb to 2020 to 2021). In terms of the full investigation: Samples covering the acute and convalescent phases of COVID-19 were provided by collaborators in the United States, Italy and Spain. The prospective study material was composed of cDNA or gDNA derived from T cells, B-cell-depleted T cells, or PBMCs. The dataset comprised deeply sampled blood TCRbeta repertoires from subjects exposed to, actively infected with, or recovered from COVID-19. The repertoires were released in a freely available public database meant as a resource for research on the immune response to SARS-CoV-2. The samples were drawn from two sources: the first 160 participants of the ongoing ImmuneRACE study, and 1,254 subjects contributed by 6 global collaborators. Nearly every sample came with metadata listing a de-identified subject ID, COVID-19 status, age in years and sex. HLA class I and class II types, where available, came from metadata supplied by the sample provider rather than from assay-based typing. The investigation overall reported the following: Clinical and demographic metadata were provided uncurated, with the amount varying by source and participant.

Each collaborating institution followed its own protocols to collect whole blood in K2EDTA tubes. For TCRbeta analysis, collaborators shipped samples in one of three forms: frozen whole blood, isolated PBMCs, or DNA extracted from either of those sample types. The TCR comes from a human donor with active or convalescent COVID-19. The donor label of this sample is uncertain. The sequenced sample was peripheral blood.

The CDR3 here reads CASSSGHVRAGGPNEQFF. The nucleotide sequence reads TGCGCCAGCAGCTCGGGACATGTAAGGGCGGGAGGGCCGAATGAGCAGTTCTTC. The chain is made from TRBV5-1 and TRBJ2-1; TRBD2 lines up with 9 middle nucleotides. From cysteine to phenylalanine, the CDR3 is 18 amino acids long. Only the CDR3 portion is preserved as DNA: 54 bases, with reading frame beginning at the first base. V and J are trimmed by 3 bases and 7 bases, and the gene matches miss 17 bases of the junction. The germline V gene encodes CDR1 SGHRS and CDR2 YFSETQ.